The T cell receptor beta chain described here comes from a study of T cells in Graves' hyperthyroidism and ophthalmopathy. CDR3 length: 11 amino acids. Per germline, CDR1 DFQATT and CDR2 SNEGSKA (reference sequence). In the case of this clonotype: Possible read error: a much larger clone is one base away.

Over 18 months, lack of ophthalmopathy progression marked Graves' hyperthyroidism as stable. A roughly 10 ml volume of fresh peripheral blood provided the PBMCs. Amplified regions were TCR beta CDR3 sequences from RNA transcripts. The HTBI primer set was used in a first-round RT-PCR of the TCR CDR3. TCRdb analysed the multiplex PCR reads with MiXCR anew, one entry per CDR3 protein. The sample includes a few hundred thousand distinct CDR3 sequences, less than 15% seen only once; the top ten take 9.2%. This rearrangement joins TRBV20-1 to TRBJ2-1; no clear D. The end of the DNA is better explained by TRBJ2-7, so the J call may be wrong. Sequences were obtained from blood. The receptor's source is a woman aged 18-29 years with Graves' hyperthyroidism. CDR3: CSASPANEQYF. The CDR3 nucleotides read TGCAGTGCTAGCCCCGCAAATGAGCAGTACTTC.